The 26 T cell receptor beta chains given below trace back to one sample, sequenced in a study of molecular identifiers for immune sequencing clone quantification (dated 2018 in TCRdb). Libraries came from PCR. This sample was sequenced with an Illumina HiSeq 4000. In TCRdb, the public reads were trimmed at Q25 with fastp and aligned with MiXCR, with productive beta chains retained. Merged by CDR3 protein, the rows form single entries marked with the most common genes and DNA. This sample lists over 600,000 distinct CDR3 sequences; roughly 21% were detected once. Roughly 0.83% of the sample lies in the top ten. Sequencing was done on a sample of naive CD8+ T cells from blood, with Jurkat cell RNA spiked in. The meaning of the sample's cell subset or site label: FACS-sorted CD8+CD4-CCR7+CD45RA+ naive T cells. Receptors were obtained from a human donor in good health. Some libraries in this study had Jurkat cell RNA spiked in.

This clonotype was counted ten times or more. The chain joins TRBV5-6 to TRBJ2-3; D ambiguous. The germline CDR1 and CDR2 sequences are SGHDT and YYEEEE. Trimming took off 4 bases at V and 2 bases at J, with 5 bases between the two ends. The CDR3 is 12 residues long. The CDR3 DNA follows: TGTGCCAGCAGCAGAGTCACAGATACGCAGTATTTT. This translates into CASSRVTDTQYF.

Details on this clonotype: Being one base from a much bigger clone, this may be a read error. The chain joins TRBV18 to TRBJ2-7, with D unclear. The CDR3 is made up of 14 amino acids. Trimming shortened V by 5 bases and J by 2 bases, and 13 bases separated the two germline ends. Germline CDR1 is KGHSH and CDR2 is LQKENI. CDR3 amino acids: CASSTPLGAYEQYF. The CDR3 DNA reads as TGTGCCAGCTCAACCCCCCTAGGAGCCTACGAGCAGTACTTC.

Many counts were recorded for this clonotype. This chain connects TRBV4-3 to TRBJ1-3; D gene ambiguous. Germline CDR1 LGHNA, CDR2 YSLEER. V was trimmed by 0 bases and J by 0 bases, leaving 12 bases between them. This CDR3 is built from 17 residues. For the CDR3, the DNA is TGCGCCAGCAGCCAAGATTTGCTAGAGTACTCTGGAAACACCATATATTTT. Translation: CASSQDLLEYSGNTIYF.

This clonotype was seen only a few times. The chain uses TRBV15 and TRBJ2-7, with D possibly TRBD1 on 6 matching bases. The V gene's germline CDR1 is LNHNV and CDR2 YYDKDF (reference sequence). This CDR3 is built from 14 residues. V shed 3 bases and J shed 3 bases, with 12 bases lying between them. The chain's CDR3 is CATSSPTGLYEQYF. In nucleotides, the CDR3 is TGTGCCACCAGCAGCCCCACAGGGCTCTACGAGCAGTACTTC. Supplemented by reference TRBV15 and TRBJ2-7, the full variable domain reads DAMVIQNPRYQVTQFGKPVTLSCSQTLNHNVMYWYQQKSSQAPKLLFHYYDKDFNNEADTPDNFQSRRPNTSFCFLDIRSPGLGDTAMYLCATSSPTGLYEQYFGPGTRLTVT.

This clonotype was seen only a few times. The chain couples TRBV27 to TRBJ2-2, with D perhaps matching TRBD2 (6 bases). CDR3 length: 17 amino acids. V was trimmed by 7 bases and J by 6 bases, leaving 24 bases between them. Germline CDR1 and CDR2: MNHEY and SMNVEV (reference sequence). As DNA, the CDR3 is TGTGCCAGCACCCCTTTGGGTTCGTGGGGGGTGTCCGGGGAGCTGTTTTTT. This translates into CASTPLGSWGVSGELFF.

This clonotype has at least ten counts. The chain combines TRBV2 with TRBJ1-5; 8 nucleotides align to TRBD1. The CDR3 is 14 residues long. Germline assignment: CDR1 SNHLY and CDR2 FYNNEI. Germline trimming cut 6 bases from V and 3 bases from J; bases unmatched to any gene: 4. CDR3 sequence: CASSGQGFNQPQHF. CDR3 DNA sequence: TGTGCCAGCAGCGGACAGGGATTCAATCAGCCCCAGCATTTT. The full variable domain, with the rest looked up from reference TRBV2 and TRBJ1-5, is EPEVTQTPSHQVTQMGQEVILRCVPISNHLYFYWYRQILGQKVEFLVSFYNNEISEKSEIFDDQFSVERPDGSNFTLKIRSTKLEDSAMYFCASSGQGFNQPQHFGDGTRLSIL.

V gene TRBV23-1 combines with J gene TRBJ2-3; TRBD1 matches at 10 bases. TRBV23-1 is reported as an ORF; its role is uncertain. The CDR3 contains 20 residues. J gave up 1 base and V 0 bases, and 13 bases lay outside the gene matches. CDR3 region: CASSQSMGGQGDQGTDTQYF. The CDR3 DNA sequence: TGCGCCAGCAGTCAATCAATGGGAGGACAGGGGGATCAGGGCACAGATACGCAGTATTTT.

This clonotype was seen repeatedly, ten times or more. The chain carries TRBV12-3 or TRBV12-4 and TRBJ2-3; D may correspond to TRBD1 or TRBD2 (5 bases each). This CDR3 is built from 18 residues. V was shortened by 3 bases and J by 2 bases, with 21 bases between the two germline ends. The CDR3 sequence is CASSFHLWDALLTDTQYF. In nucleotides, the CDR3 is TGTGCCAGCAGTTTCCATTTATGGGACGCTCTTCTCACAGATACGCAGTATTTT.

This clonotype was seen many times. Here the CDR3 DNA reads TGTGCCAGCAGCTTAGAACTAGCGCCCTTTGAGCAGTTCTTC. Its protein product is CASSLELAPFEQFF. The gene calls are TRBV7-9 and TRBJ2-1; TRBD2 matches at 7 bases. The CDR3 runs 14 residues. Trimming cost V 1 base and J 9 bases; bases outside gene matches: 6. The germline V gene has CDR1 SEHNR and CDR2 FQNEAQ (reference sequence).

For the CDR3, the DNA is TGCAGTGCCGACACCGGAGCGGGGGGGATTGGCACAGATACGCAGTATTTT. It encodes CSADTGAGGIGTDTQYF. The V and J genes are TRBV20-1 and TRBJ2-3; 10 bases map to TRBD2. This CDR3 contains 17 residues. Trimming removed 6 bases from V and 1 base from J; junction bases left unmatched: 13. Germline values: CDR1 DFQATT, CDR2 SNEGSKA (reference sequence).

This clonotype came up many times. V usage is TRBV7-9 and J usage is TRBJ1-1; D unclear. Trimming removed 5 bases at V and 5 bases at J, with 18 bases between. Germline CDR1 SEHNR, CDR2 FQNEAQ (reference sequence). The CDR3 runs 15 residues. The DNA of the CDR3 is TGTGCCAGCAGCACGTATGCTGTTACTGGGACTGAAGCTTTCTTT. Translated, it gives CASSTYAVTGTEAFF.

This clonotype occurred many times. V and J are TRBV7-7 and TRBJ2-5; D is possibly TRBD1 (6 bases). Germline V gene data show CDR1 as SSHAT and CDR2 as FNYEAQ (reference sequence). V shed 5 bases and J shed 1 base, with 8 bases lying between them. This CDR3 spans 13 amino acids. CDR3 in amino acids: CASSEQGQETQYF. CDR3 sequence (DNA): TGTGCCAGCAGCGAACAGGGCCAAGAGACCCAGTACTTC.

This clonotype has a count of ten or more. The chain recombines TRBV5-1 with TRBJ2-5; the match to TRBD1 covers 7 bases. Germline-derived CDR1 and CDR2 are SGHRS and YFSETQ. The V segment lost 4 bases and the J segment 4 bases; nucleotides outside the gene matches: 16. The CDR3 has 17 amino acids. The CDR3 DNA sequence: TGCGCCAGCAGCCCCTACCCCGGGACAGAGGTTGGAGAGACCCAGTACTTC. Its translation: CASSPYPGTEVGETQYF.

The chain carries TRBV15 and TRBJ2-2; TRBD1 is a possible D gene (5 bases). Germline CDR1 LNHNV, CDR2 YYDKDF (reference sequence). The CDR3 runs 15 residues. Trimming removed 5 bases at V and 2 bases at J, with 12 bases between. CDR3 sequence (DNA): TGTGCCACCAGCGGCAGACAGCCAAACACCGGGGAGCTGTTTTTT. This sequence encodes CATSGRQPNTGELFF.

This clonotype has a handful of counts. A much more abundant neighbour one base away suggests this may be a read error. The chain combines TRBV27 with TRBJ2-7; 7 bases match TRBD1. Germline V gene sequence: CDR1 MNHEY, CDR2 SMNVEV (reference sequence). The CDR3 loop spans 14 amino acids. With V trimmed by 3 bases and J by 5 bases, 7 bases remained unmatched. The CDR3 protein is CASSFYRGAHEQYF. As DNA, the CDR3 is TGTGCCAGCAGTTTTTACAGGGGTGCCCACGAGCAGTACTTC.

This clonotype has only a few counts. At one end, the junction sequence differs from germline, possibly due to a read error. V usage is TRBV4-3 and J usage is TRBJ1-2, with no clear D. CDR3 length: 17 residues. Germline CDR1 LGHNA, CDR2 YSLEER. The CDR3 DNA sequence: TGCGCCAGCAGCCAAGACGAATACACTGGAAACAACTATGGCTACGCCTTC. This gives the protein CASSQDEYTGNNYGYAF.

This clonotype was counted between two and nine times. This chain uses TRBV20-1 with TRBJ2-3; 7 nucleotides align to TRBD2. V lost 0 bases and J lost 2; bases outside the gene matches: 5. Germline values: CDR1 DFQATT, CDR2 SNEGSKA (reference sequence). The CDR3 runs 15 residues. CDR3 amino acids: CSARDSRDYTDTQYF. In nucleotides, the CDR3 is TGCAGTGCTAGAGATTCCAGGGACTACACAGATACGCAGTATTTT.

V usage is TRBV19 and J usage is TRBJ1-3; D might be TRBD1 (5 bases). The germline gives CDR1 LNHDA, CDR2 SQIVND (reference sequence). The CDR3 runs 16 residues. The germline V and J ends were trimmed by 2 bases and 0 bases, with 11 bases remaining between them. CDR3 sequence: CASSISQAVSGNTIYF. The CDR3 DNA is TGTGCCAGTAGTATATCACAGGCCGTCTCTGGAAACACCATATATTTT.

Note on this clonotype: A clone one base away is much larger, so this may be a read error. Since no conserved phenylalanine or tryptophan closes the CDR3, a read error is the likely cause. The CDR3 protein is CSASGTSSINNEQYL. The CDR3 DNA reads TGCAGTGCTAGTGGGACGAGCTCGATAAATAACGAGCAGTACCTC. The chain links TRBV20-1 to TRBJ2-7; either TRBD1 or TRBD2 may supply D (5 bases each). From germline, CDR1 is DFQATT and CDR2 SNEGSKA (reference sequence). This CDR3 region has 15 residues. The V end was cut by 3 bases, the J end by 5 bases, with 20 bases between.

Comments on this clonotype: This may be a read error: a much more frequent sequence differs by one nucleotide. The gene calls are TRBV28 and TRBJ1-2; weak D call: TRBD1 (5 bases). The germline V gene encodes CDR1 MDHEN and CDR2 SYDVKM. The CDR3 is 13 residues long. For the CDR3, the DNA is TGTGCCAGCAGTTTTAGGCTAGGGGACGGCTGCACCTTC. Protein: CASSFRLGDGCTF.

In its sample, this clonotype was seen a few times. V usage is TRBV30 and J usage is TRBJ2-7; TRBD2 matches 7 bases. The CDR3 has 14 amino acids. CDR1 is GTSNPN and CDR2 is SVGIG in the germline V gene (reference sequence). Trimming took 2 bases from V and 3 from J; bases not matched to a gene: 7. The CDR3 loop reads CAWSKLSSGYEQYF. The CDR3 DNA reads TGTGCCTGGAGTAAGCTTTCTAGCGGCTACGAGCAGTACTTC. Full variable domain (missing parts from reference TRBV30 and TRBJ2-7): SQTIHQWPATLVQPVGSPLSLECTVEGTSNPNLYWYRQAAGRGLQLLFYSVGIGQISSEVPQNLSASRPQDRQFILSSKKLLLSDSGFYLCAWSKLSSGYEQYFGPGTRLTVT.

This clonotype was observed many times. This chain connects TRBV5-6 to TRBJ2-5, with 7 bases matching TRBD2. CDR1 is SGHDT and CDR2 is YYEEEE in the germline V gene. CDR3 length: 15 amino acids. The ends lost 8 bases at V and 3 bases at J; junction bases unmatched: 13. The CDR3 loop is CASGGEAGLEETQYF. The CDR3 bases are TGTGCCAGTGGGGGGGAAGCGGGGCTCGAAGAGACCCAGTACTTC. The entire variable domain, with the rest obtained from reference TRBV5-6 and TRBJ2-5, is as follows: DAGVTQSPTHLIKTRGQQVTLRCSPKSGHDTVSWYQQALGQGPQFIFQYYEEEERQRGNFPDRFSGHQFPNYSSELNVNALLLGDSALYLCASGGEAGLEETQYFGPGTRLLVL.

Note on this clonotype: A much larger clone sits a single nucleotide away, making a read error possible. V gene TRBV2 combines with J gene TRBJ2-7; tentatively, D is TRBD2 (6 bases). The length of the CDR3 is 13 residues. Trimming took off 11 bases at V and 5 bases at J, with 19 bases between the two ends. CDR1 is SNHLY, CDR2 FYNNEI, per germline. CDR3 protein: CAGTEDGGDEQYF. The CDR3 region has the DNA TGTGCCGGCACCGAGGACGGAGGGGACGAGCAGTACTTC.

This clonotype has only a few counts. The chain recombines TRBV7-3 with TRBJ2-1; TRBD2 aligns across 8 bases. CDR1 and CDR2 (germline): SGHTA, FQGTGA. J was trimmed by 0 bases and V by 6 bases; bases with no gene match: 7. CDR3 length equals 16 residues. The CDR3 nucleotides read TGTGCCAGCAGTCCTATAGCGGGGAGCTCCTACAATGAGCAGTTCTTC. This encodes CASSPIAGSSYNEQFF.

Ten or more counts support this clonotype. This sequence joins TRBV11-2 and TRBJ2-2; weak D call: TRBD2 (5 bases). Germline loops: CDR1 SGHAT, CDR2 FQNNGV. Trimming took 5 bases from V and 5 from J, leaving 21 bases between them. The CDR3 runs to 17 residues. CDR3 sequence (DNA): TGTGCCAGCAGCCCGGGGATCATTACCCTACAGACCGGGGAGCTGTTTTTT. Its translation: CASSPGIITLQTGELFF.

The sample holds many counts of this clonotype. This chain joins TRBV15 and TRBJ1-6; D is perhaps TRBD1 (5 bases). This CDR3 region has 18 residues. V was cut by 1 base and J by 0 bases, with 13 bases left in between. From germline, CDR1 is LNHNV and CDR2 YYDKDF (reference sequence). The CDR3: CATSRGRELSSYNSPLHF. As DNA, the CDR3 is TGTGCCACCAGCAGAGGCAGGGAGCTGAGCTCCTATAATTCACCCCTCCACTTT.